This entry lists 30 T cell receptor beta chains sequenced from one sample in a study of PD-L1 blockade in urothelial cancer. Profiled with immunoSEQ multiplex PCR; TCRdb holds only in-frame clones, not every one. The repertoire holds 40,000 to 55,000 clones, with nearly 85% as singletons. Sequencing used PBMCs, obtained around atezolizumab (anti-PD-L1) treatment. These receptors were collected from a middle-aged man with urothelial cancer.

V gene TRBV2 combines with J gene TRBJ2-7; the D is unclear. V shed 8 bases and J shed 5 bases, with 13 bases lying between them. The CDR3 consists of 12 residues. In germline, CDR1 is SNHLY, CDR2 FYNNEI. DNA of the CDR3: TGTGCCAGCGGCCCTCAGAGGAACGAGCAGTACTTC. Translation gives CASGPQRNEQYF.

This clone was detected a few times. This rearrangement joins TRBV28 to TRBJ1-2; 9 nucleotides align to TRBD1. Trimming at V came to 6 bases and at J to 4 bases, leaving 9 bases not matched to a gene. This CDR3 has 15 residues. Germline V gives CDR1 MDHEN, CDR2 SYDVKM. The CDR3 DNA follows: TGTGCCAGCAGCGCACCGGACAGGGGATTCTATGGCTACACCTTC. Protein: CASSAPDRGFYGYTF.

The chain couples TRBV5-4 to TRBJ1-2; D call uncertain. The CDR3 contains 14 residues. Trimming stripped 0 bases from V and 5 bases from J, with 11 bases between. Germline assignment: CDR1 SGHNT and CDR2 YYREEE (reference sequence). CDR3 in DNA: TGTGCCAGCAGCTTGGGCGGCGGTCGGTATGGCTACACCTTC. It specifies CASSLGGGRYGYTF. Combining the CDR3 with reference TRBV5-4 and TRBJ1-2 gives the whole variable domain ETGVTQSPTHLIKTRGQQVTLRCSSQSGHNTVSWYQQALGQGPQFIFQYYREEENGRGNFPPRFSGLQFPNYSSELNVNALELDDSALYLCASSLGGGRYGYTFGSGTRLTVV.

The gene calls are TRBV28 and TRBJ2-3; D gene ambiguous. In germline, CDR1 is MDHEN, CDR2 SYDVKM. V lost 7 bases and J lost 4, with 6 bases in between. The CDR3 has 11 amino acids. The CDR3 DNA is TGTGCCAGCATCGAGGCAGATACGCAGTATTTT. Its translation: CASIEADTQYF.

This clone appeared a single time. The V and J genes are TRBV7-9 and TRBJ2-3; 10 positions match TRBD2. Trimming cost V 5 bases and J 0 bases; bases outside gene matches: 5. Germline V lookup: CDR1 SEHNR, CDR2 FQNEAQ (reference sequence). This CDR3 has 16 residues. CDR3 amino acids: CASSRRTSGSTDTQYF. CDR3 nucleotides: TGTGCCAGCAGCCGAAGGACTAGCGGTAGCACAGATACGCAGTATTTT.

The genes are TRBV5-8 and TRBJ2-1; no clear D gene. The CDR3 contains 14 residues. V lost 5 bases, J lost 0 bases, and 9 bases lay in between. The germline gives CDR1 SGHTS, CDR2 YDEGEE. The CDR3 spells CASRPRSSYNEQFF. The DNA of the CDR3 is TGTGCCAGCAGACCGCGAAGCTCCTACAATGAGCAGTTCTTC.

The chain combines TRBV19 with TRBJ2-7; 9 nucleotides agree with TRBD1. Per the germline V gene, CDR1 is LNHDA and CDR2 is SQIVND (reference sequence). The trim removed 7 bases at V and 2 bases at J, leaving 9 bases unmatched. The CDR3 sequence is 15 residues long. CDR3 DNA: TGTGCCAGTACCATTACCCACAGGGGGCCCTACGAGCAGTACTTC. Amino acid sequence: CASTITHRGPYEQYF. The full variable domain, with the rest looked up from reference TRBV19 and TRBJ2-7, is DGGITQSPKYLFRKEGQNVTLSCEQNLNHDAMYWYRQDPGQGLRLIYYSQIVNDFQKGDIAEGYSVSREKKESFPLTVTSAQKNPTAFYLCASTITHRGPYEQYFGPGTRLTVT.

The rearrangement links TRBV20-1 to TRBJ1-2; D not resolved. Germline V lookup: CDR1 DFQATT, CDR2 SNEGSKA (reference sequence). Trimming left V 5 bases short and J 5 bases short, with 9 bases between. The CDR3 totals 11 residues. DNA for the CDR3: TGCAGTGCTCTTTGGCAGTATGGCTACACCTTC. The encoded protein is CSALWQYGYTF.

This chain joins TRBV5-8 and TRBJ2-3, with a possible D match to TRBD2 (5 bases). The germline V and J ends were trimmed by 0 bases and 8 bases, with 7 bases remaining between them. Germline CDR1 SGHTS, CDR2 YDEGEE. The CDR3 is 12 residues long. The CDR3 is CASSLERATQYF. The DNA of the CDR3 is TGTGCCAGCAGCTTGGAGAGGGCTACGCAGTATTTT.

In DNA, the CDR3 is TGTGCCAGCTCCCTAACAGGGGGCAATGAGCAGTTCTTC. Its translation is CASSLTGGNEQFF. The rearrangement joins TRBV28 to TRBJ2-1, with 8 bases aligning to TRBD1. Germline assignment: CDR1 MDHEN and CDR2 SYDVKM. This CDR3 has 13 residues. Trimming removed 8 bases from V and 6 bases from J; junction bases left unmatched: 6.

The chain recombines TRBV6-6 with TRBJ1-5; D may be TRBD1 (6 bases). The V gene lost 6 bases and the J gene lost 0 bases, with 15 bases spanning the gap. CDR1 and CDR2 from the germline V gene are MNHNY and SVGAGI (reference sequence). The length of the CDR3 is 16 residues. Written as DNA, the CDR3 is TGTGCCAGCAGGGGCGGACAGACTTATAGCAATCAGCCCCAGCATTTT. Translating gives CASRGGQTYSNQPQHF.

This chain connects TRBV5-1 to TRBJ2-2; 9 nucleotides align to TRBD1. The ends lost 2 bases at V and 4 bases at J; junction bases unmatched: 9. The CDR3 runs 17 residues. The germline gives CDR1 SGHRS, CDR2 YFSETQ. CDR3 bases: TGCGCCAGCAGCTTATCGGGACAGGGTAGGGGCACCGGGGAGCTGTTTTTT. It encodes CASSLSGQGRGTGELFF.

The chain combines TRBV18 with TRBJ1-3, with 9 bases fitting TRBD1. The CDR3 is 16 residues long. CDR1 and CDR2 from the germline V gene are KGHSH and LQKENI. V lost 3 bases to trimming and J lost 0 bases; unmatched junction nucleotides: 3. The CDR3 DNA sequence: TGTGCCAGCTCACCTAGGGACAGGGACTCTGGAAACACCATATATTTT. Residues: CASSPRDRDSGNTIYF.

This CDR3 reads CATSRTGRNEAFF. The CDR3 DNA reads TGTGCCACCAGCAGGACAGGGCGTAATGAAGCTTTCTTT. The chain recombines TRBV15 with TRBJ1-1; 7 bases line up with TRBD1. V lost 3 bases, J lost 7 bases, and 5 bases stayed unmatched. The germline V gene has CDR1 LNHNV and CDR2 YYDKDF (reference sequence). This CDR3 region has 13 residues.

This clone was seen repeatedly, ten times or more. The V call is TRBV30, the J call TRBJ1-2; D might be TRBD1 (5 bases). CDR1 and CDR2 from the germline V gene are GTSNPN and SVGIG (reference sequence). This CDR3 is 12 amino acids long. The germline V and J ends were trimmed by 4 bases and 6 bases, with 12 bases remaining between them. DNA for the CDR3: TGTGCCTGGACGGTTGTAGGGGATGGCTACACCTTC. Translation: CAWTVVGDGYTF.

The chain carries TRBV7-6 and TRBJ2-4; D might be TRBD2 (5 bases). V lost 1 base and J 3 bases, leaving 10 bases between the germline ends. The CDR3 totals 15 residues. Germline CDR1 and CDR2: SGHVS and FNYEAQ. As DNA, the CDR3 is TGTGCCAGCAGCTTAGTGTCGGGGAGCAAAAACATTCAGTACTTC. It yields the protein CASSLVSGSKNIQYF.

CDR3 nucleotides: TGCGCCAGCAGTGACATCTCGACAGGGAACTATGGCTACACCTTC. It specifies CASSDISTGNYGYTF. The chain combines TRBV10-2 with TRBJ1-2; 7 bases match TRBD1. The CDR3 consists of 15 residues. Trimming cost V 3 bases and J 2 bases; bases outside gene matches: 6. CDR1 and CDR2 (germline): WSHSY, SAAADI.

The J gene is TRBJ2-1, the V gene TRBV5-1; maybe TRBD2 (6 bases). CDR3 size: 17 residues. Germline-derived CDR1 and CDR2 are SGHRS and YFSETQ. With 0 bases removed from V and 2 bases from J, the gap between germline ends came to 15 bases. CDR3 loop: CASSLAPIAATYNEQFF. CDR3 DNA sequence: TGCGCCAGCAGCTTGGCTCCTATAGCGGCCACCTACAATGAGCAGTTCTTC.

The rearrangement joins TRBV30 to TRBJ2-2; a possible D gene is TRBD1 (6 bases). Germline lookup yields CDR1 GTSNPN and CDR2 SVGIG (reference sequence). The length of the CDR3 is 13 residues. V was cut by 5 bases and J by 1 base, with 8 bases left in between. CDR3: CAWLDRNTGELFF. The CDR3 DNA reads as TGTGCCTGGTTGGACAGGAACACCGGGGAGCTGTTTTTT.

This sequence joins TRBV27 and TRBJ1-4; D may be TRBD1 (5 bases). CDR3 length: 15 amino acids. V was cut by 6 bases and J by 3 bases, with 14 bases left in between. Germline loops: CDR1 MNHEY, CDR2 SMNVEV (reference sequence). CDR3 nucleotides: TGTGCCAGCAGCCCCCGCGGGGCCCCTAATGAAAAACTGTTTTTT. This encodes CASSPRGAPNEKLFF. The whole variable domain, filled in from reference TRBV27 and TRBJ1-4, reads EAQVTQNPRYLITVTGKKLTVTCSQNMNHEYMSWYRQDPGLGLRQIYYSMNVEVTDKGDVPEGYKVSRKEKRNFPLILESPSPNQTSLYFCASSPRGAPNEKLFFGSGTQLSVL.

V gene TRBV4-2 combines with J gene TRBJ2-7; 10 bases match TRBD2. Germline CDR1 is LGHNA and CDR2 is YNFKEQ. The CDR3 contains 15 residues. With V trimmed by 3 bases and J by 6 bases, 8 bases remained unmatched. The CDR3 DNA reads TGTGCCAGCAGCCAGGATAAGCGGGAGGGCTCCGAGCAGTACTTC. Its translation is CASSQDKREGSEQYF.

The V and J genes are TRBV9 and TRBJ1-3, with D tentatively TRBD1 (5 bases). The germline V gene has CDR1 SGDLS and CDR2 YYNGEE. The CDR3 extends over 16 amino acids. V was trimmed by 0 bases and J by 0 bases, leaving 10 bases between them. The CDR3 sequence is CASSVAGGGSGNTIYF. CDR3 nucleotide sequence: TGTGCCAGCAGCGTAGCTGGGGGGGGCTCTGGAAACACCATATATTTT. Full variable domain (remainder filled in from reference TRBV9 and TRBJ1-3): DSGVTQTPKHLITATGQRVTLRCSPRSGDLSVYWYQQSLDQGLQFLIQYYNGEERAKGNILERFSAQQFPDLHSELNLSSLELGDSALYFCASSVAGGGSGNTIYFGEGSWLTVV.

This clone was seen a few times. V usage is TRBV4-1 and J usage is TRBJ2-7; D is ambiguous. V was clipped by 4 bases and J by 4 bases, with 17 bases between them. This CDR3 contains 15 residues. From germline, CDR1 is MGHRA and CDR2 YSYEKL. The CDR3 region has the DNA TGCGCCAGCAGCCCTACTTTCGGGTCCCGGTACGAGCAGTACTTC. Its protein product is CASSPTFGSRYEQYF.

The sample holds one count of this clone. The rearrangement uses TRBV2 and TRBJ2-7, with TRBD2 as a possible D gene (6 bases). CDR1 is SNHLY, CDR2 FYNNEI, per germline. This CDR3 has 11 amino acids. V lost 7 bases, J lost 3 bases, and 7 bases lay in between. Written as DNA, the CDR3 is TGTGCCAGCATTAGCGGCTACGAGCAGTACTTC. Translation: CASISGYEQYF.

The chain uses TRBV9 and TRBJ1-6; D might be TRBD1 (5 bases). V gave up 1 base and J gave up 5 bases, with 7 bases separating them. The germline gives CDR1 SGDLS, CDR2 YYNGEE. The CDR3 consists of 14 residues. CDR3 sequence: CASSVRGDNSPLHF. DNA of the CDR3: TGTGCCAGCAGCGTACGGGGGGATAATTCACCCCTCCACTTT.

The chain couples TRBV11-3 to TRBJ2-1; D is undetermined. Germline-derived CDR1 and CDR2 are SGHNT and YENEEA. The CDR3 has 15 amino acids. V dropped 1 base and J dropped 1 base, with 8 bases sitting between them. DNA for the CDR3: TGTGCCAGCAGCTTAGCGGGTCAGTCCTACAATGAGCAGTTCTTC. Translated, it gives CASSLAGQSYNEQFF.

The V call is TRBV4-2, the J call TRBJ2-2; 8 nucleotides agree with TRBD2. Germline values: CDR1 LGHNA, CDR2 YNFKEQ. With V trimmed by 0 bases and J by 2 bases, 11 bases remained unmatched. The CDR3 has 19 amino acids. The CDR3 bases are TGTGCCAGCAGCCAAGACGGCAGGGTAGCGGGACCTAACACCGGGGAGCTGTTTTTT. Encoded protein: CASSQDGRVAGPNTGELFF.

This chain uses TRBV2 with TRBJ1-3, with 7 bases aligning to TRBD1. The CDR3 consists of 15 residues. Germline values: CDR1 SNHLY, CDR2 FYNNEI. The V gene end was trimmed by 6 bases and the J gene end by 1 base; junction bases not matched to a gene: 6. DNA for the CDR3: TGTGCCAGCAGGGACAAGGGGGCTTCTGGAAACACCATATATTTT. Protein sequence: CASRDKGASGNTIYF.

The V and J genes are TRBV5-3 and TRBJ1-2; 7 bases fit TRBD1. TRBV5-3 is flagged as an ORF with uncertain function. The CDR3 totals 14 residues. J gave up 7 bases and V 0 bases, and 6 bases lay outside the gene matches. The CDR3 region has the DNA TGTGCCAGAAGCTTGGGACAGGGAAGGGCTGGCTACACCTTC. Protein sequence: CARSLGQGRAGYTF.

This sequence joins TRBV10-3 and TRBJ1-2; 9 bases are a match to TRBD1. There are 14 residues in the CDR3. CDR1 is ENHRY and CDR2 is SYGVKD in the germline V gene. Trimming cost V 10 bases and J 6 bases; bases outside gene matches: 12. CDR3 region: CATRTGALYDGYTF. CDR3 nucleotides: TGTGCCACCCGGACAGGGGCCTTATACGATGGCTACACCTTC.